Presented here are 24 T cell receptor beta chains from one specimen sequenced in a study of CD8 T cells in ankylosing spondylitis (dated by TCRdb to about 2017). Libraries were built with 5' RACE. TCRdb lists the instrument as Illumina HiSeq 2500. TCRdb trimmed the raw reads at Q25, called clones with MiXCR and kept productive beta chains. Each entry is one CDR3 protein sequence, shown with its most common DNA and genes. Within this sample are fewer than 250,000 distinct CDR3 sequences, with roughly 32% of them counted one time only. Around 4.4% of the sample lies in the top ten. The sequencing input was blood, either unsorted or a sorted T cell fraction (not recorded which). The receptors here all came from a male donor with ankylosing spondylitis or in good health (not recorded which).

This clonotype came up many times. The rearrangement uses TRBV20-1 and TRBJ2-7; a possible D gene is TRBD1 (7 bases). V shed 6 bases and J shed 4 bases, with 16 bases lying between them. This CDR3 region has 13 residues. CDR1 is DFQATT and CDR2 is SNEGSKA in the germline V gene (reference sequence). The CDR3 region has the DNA TGCAGTGCGCGCGGGACAGCTTTTTACGAGCAGTACTTC. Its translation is CSARGTAFYEQYF.

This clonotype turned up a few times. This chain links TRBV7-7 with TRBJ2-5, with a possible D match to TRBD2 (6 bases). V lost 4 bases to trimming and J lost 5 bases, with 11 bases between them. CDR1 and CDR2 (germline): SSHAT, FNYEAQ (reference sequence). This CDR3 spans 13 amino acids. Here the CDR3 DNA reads TGTGCCAGCAGCTCCGGGGGTGGGGAGACCCAGTACTTC. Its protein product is CASSSGGGETQYF.

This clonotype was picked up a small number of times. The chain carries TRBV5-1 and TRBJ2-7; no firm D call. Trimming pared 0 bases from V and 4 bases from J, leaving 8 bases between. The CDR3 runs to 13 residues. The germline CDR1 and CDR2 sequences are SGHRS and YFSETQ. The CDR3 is CASSLDLGYEQYF. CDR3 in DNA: TGCGCCAGCAGCTTGGATTTAGGGTACGAGCAGTACTTC. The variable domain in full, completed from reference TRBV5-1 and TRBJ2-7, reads KAGVTQTPRYLIKTRGQQVTLSCSPISGHRSVSWYQQTPGQGLQFLFEYFSETQRNKGNFPGRFSGRQFSNSRSEMNVSTLELGDSALYLCASSLDLGYEQYFGPGTRLTVT.

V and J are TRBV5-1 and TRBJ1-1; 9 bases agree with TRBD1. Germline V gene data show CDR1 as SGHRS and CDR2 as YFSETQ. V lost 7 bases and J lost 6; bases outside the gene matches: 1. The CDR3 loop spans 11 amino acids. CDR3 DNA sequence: TGCGCCAGCGGGACAGGGCCTGAAGCTTTCTTT. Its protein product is CASGTGPEAFF.

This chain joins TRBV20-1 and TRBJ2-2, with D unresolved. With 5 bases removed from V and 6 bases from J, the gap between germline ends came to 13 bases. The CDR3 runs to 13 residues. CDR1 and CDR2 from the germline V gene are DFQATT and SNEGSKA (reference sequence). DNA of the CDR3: TGCAGTGCTCCTGGCTTTTCGTCCGGGGAGCTGTTTTTT. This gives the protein CSAPGFSSGELFF.

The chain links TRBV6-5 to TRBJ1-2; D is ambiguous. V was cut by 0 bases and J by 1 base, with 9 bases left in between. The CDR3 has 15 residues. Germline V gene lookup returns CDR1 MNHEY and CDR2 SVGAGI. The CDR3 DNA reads TGTGCCAGCAGTTACTCTGGCAGACTTAACTATGGCTACACCTTC. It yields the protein CASSYSGRLNYGYTF.

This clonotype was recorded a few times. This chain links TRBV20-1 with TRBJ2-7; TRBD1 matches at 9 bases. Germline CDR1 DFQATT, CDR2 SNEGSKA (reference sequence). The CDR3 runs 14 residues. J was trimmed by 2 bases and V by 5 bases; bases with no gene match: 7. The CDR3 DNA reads TGCAGTGCTGGGGAAGGACAGGGGCCCTACGAGCAGTACTTC. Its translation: CSAGEGQGPYEQYF.

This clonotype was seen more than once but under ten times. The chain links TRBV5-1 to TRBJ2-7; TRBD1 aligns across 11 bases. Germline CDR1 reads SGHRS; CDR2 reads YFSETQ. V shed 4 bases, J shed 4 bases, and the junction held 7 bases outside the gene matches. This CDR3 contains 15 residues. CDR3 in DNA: TGCGCCAGCAGCCTGTGGACAGGGGGCGTGTACGAGCAGTACTTC. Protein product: CASSLWTGGVYEQYF.

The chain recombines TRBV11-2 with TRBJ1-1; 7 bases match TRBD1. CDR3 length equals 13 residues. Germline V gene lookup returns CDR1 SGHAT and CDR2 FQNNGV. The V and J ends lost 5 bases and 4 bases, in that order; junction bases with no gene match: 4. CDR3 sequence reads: CASSPDRVTEAFF. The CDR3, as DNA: TGTGCCAGCAGCCCCGACAGGGTCACTGAAGCTTTCTTT.

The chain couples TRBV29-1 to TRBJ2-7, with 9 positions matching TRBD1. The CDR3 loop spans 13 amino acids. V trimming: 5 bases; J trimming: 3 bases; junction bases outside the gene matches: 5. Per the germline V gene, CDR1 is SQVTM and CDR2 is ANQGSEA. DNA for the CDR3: TGCAGCGTTTCCGACAGGGGGATCTACGAGCAGTACTTC. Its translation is CSVSDRGIYEQYF.

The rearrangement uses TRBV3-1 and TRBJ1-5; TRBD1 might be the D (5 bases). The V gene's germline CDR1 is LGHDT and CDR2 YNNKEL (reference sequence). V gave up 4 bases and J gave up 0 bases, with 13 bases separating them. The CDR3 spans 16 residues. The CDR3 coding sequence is TGTGCCAGCAGCCTTGGGACGGGGGATAGCAATCAGCCCCAGCATTTT. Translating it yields CASSLGTGDSNQPQHF.

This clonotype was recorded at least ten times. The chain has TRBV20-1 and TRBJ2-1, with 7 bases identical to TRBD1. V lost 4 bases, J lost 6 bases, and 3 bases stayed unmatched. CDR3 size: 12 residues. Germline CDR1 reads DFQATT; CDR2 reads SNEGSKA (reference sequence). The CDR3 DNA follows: TGCAGTGCTACGGGACAGTCCAATGAGCAGTTCTTC. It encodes CSATGQSNEQFF.

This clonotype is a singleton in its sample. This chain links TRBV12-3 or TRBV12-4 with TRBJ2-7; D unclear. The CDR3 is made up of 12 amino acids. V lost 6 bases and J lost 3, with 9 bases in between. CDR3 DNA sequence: TGTGCCAGCAGCTGGGCCTTCTACGAGCAGTACTTC. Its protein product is CASSWAFYEQYF.

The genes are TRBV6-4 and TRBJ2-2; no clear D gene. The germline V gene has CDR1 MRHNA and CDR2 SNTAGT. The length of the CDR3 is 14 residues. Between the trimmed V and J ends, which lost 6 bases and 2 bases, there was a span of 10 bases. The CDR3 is CASRVTTNTGELFF. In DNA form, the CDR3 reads TGTGCCAGCAGAGTAACCACAAACACCGGGGAGCTGTTTTTT.

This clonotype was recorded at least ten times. The CDR3, as DNA: TGTGCCACCAGCAGTTACCCGACAGCTGAAGCTTTCTTT. Translated: CATSSYPTAEAFF. The chain combines TRBV15 with TRBJ1-1; D might be TRBD1 (5 bases). Germline V gene data show CDR1 as LNHNV and CDR2 as YYDKDF (reference sequence). CDR3 length equals 13 residues. V was shortened by 3 bases and J by 6 bases, with 11 bases between the two germline ends.

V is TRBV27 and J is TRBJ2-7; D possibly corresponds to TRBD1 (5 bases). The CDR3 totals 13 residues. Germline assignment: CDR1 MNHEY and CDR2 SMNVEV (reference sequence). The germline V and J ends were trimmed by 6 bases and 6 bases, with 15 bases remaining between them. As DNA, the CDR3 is TGTGCCAGCAGCAAGGGGTGGTCAGGCGAGCAGTACTTC. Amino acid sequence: CASSKGWSGEQYF.

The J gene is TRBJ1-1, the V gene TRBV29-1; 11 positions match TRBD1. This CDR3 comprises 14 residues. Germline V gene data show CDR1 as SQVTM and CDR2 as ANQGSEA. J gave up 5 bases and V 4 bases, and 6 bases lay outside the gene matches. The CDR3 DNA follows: TGCAGCGTTGCCTTCGGGACAGGGGGGACTGAAGCTTTCTTT. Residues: CSVAFGTGGTEAFF.

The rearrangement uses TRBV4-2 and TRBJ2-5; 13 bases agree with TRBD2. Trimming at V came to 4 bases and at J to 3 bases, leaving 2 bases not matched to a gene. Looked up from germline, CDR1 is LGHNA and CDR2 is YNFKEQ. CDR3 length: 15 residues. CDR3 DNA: TGTGCCAGCAGCCTCGGGACTAGCGGGGAAGAGACCCAGTACTTC. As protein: CASSLGTSGEETQYF.

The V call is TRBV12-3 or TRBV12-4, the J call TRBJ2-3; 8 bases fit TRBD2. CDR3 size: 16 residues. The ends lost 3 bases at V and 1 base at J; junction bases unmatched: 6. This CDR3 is CASSFSGSGGTDTQYF. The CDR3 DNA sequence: TGTGCCAGCAGTTTTTCTGGTAGCGGGGGCACAGATACGCAGTATTTT.

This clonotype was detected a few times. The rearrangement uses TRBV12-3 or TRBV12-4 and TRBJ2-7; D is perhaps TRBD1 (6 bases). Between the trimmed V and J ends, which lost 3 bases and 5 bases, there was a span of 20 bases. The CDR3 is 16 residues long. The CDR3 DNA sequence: TGTGCCAGCAGTTTTCTGGCAGGGGATATCGTCCACGAGCAGTACTTC. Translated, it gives CASSFLAGDIVHEQYF.

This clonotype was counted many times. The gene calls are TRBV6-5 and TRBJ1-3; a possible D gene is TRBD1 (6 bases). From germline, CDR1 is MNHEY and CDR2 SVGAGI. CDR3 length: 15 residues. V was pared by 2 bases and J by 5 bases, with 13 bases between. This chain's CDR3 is CASSYGQDRRNTIYF. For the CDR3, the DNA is TGTGCCAGCAGTTACGGCCAGGACAGAAGAAACACCATATATTTT.

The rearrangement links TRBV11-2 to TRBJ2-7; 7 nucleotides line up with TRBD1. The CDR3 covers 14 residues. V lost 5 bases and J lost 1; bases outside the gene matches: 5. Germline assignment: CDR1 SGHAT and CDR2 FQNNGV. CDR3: CASSRTQGSYEQYF. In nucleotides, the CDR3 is TGTGCCAGCAGCCGAACACAGGGGTCCTACGAGCAGTACTTC.

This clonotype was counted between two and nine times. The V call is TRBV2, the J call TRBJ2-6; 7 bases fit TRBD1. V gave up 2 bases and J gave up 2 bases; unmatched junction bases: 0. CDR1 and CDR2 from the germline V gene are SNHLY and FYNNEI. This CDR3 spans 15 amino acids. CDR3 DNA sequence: TGTGCCAGCAGTGAACAGGGGGCTGGGGCCAACGTCCTGACTTTC. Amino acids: CASSEQGAGANVLTF.

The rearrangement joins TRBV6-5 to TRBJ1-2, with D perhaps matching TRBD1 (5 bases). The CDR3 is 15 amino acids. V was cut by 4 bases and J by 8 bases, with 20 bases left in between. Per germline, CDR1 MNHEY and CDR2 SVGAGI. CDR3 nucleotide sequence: TGTGCCAGCAGTTCCCCGGACGGGGGGTCGTGGGGCTACACCTTC. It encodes CASSSPDGGSWGYTF.